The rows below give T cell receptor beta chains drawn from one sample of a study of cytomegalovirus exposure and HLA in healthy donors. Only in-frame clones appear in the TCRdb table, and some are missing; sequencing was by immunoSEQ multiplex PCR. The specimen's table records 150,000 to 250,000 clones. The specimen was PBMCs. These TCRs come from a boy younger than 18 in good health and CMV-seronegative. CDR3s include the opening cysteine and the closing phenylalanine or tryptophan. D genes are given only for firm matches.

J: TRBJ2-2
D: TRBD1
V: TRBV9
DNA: TGTGCCAGCAGCGTTCAGGGGGATCTCGCCGGGGAGCTGTTTTTT
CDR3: CASSVQGDLAGELFF

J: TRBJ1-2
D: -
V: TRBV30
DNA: TGTGCCGCGCAGGGCCGAAGTTATGGCTACACCTTC
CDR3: CAAQGRSYGYTF

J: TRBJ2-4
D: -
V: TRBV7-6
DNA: TGTGCCAGCAGCCCAAAGGGTCTAGGGGGAGACATTCAGTACTTC
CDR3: CASSPKGLGGDIQYF

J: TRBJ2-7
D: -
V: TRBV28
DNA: TGTGCCAGCAGGTCGCTACGGCTGGGTGTAACGGGCGAGCAGTACTTC
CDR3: CASRSLRLGVTGEQYF

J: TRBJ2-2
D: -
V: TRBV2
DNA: TGTGCCAGCAGTCCCACTAGGAACACCGGGGAGCTGTTTTTT
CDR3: CASSPTRNTGELFF

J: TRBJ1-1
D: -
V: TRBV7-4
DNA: TGTGCCAGCAGCTTGTCACAAGACTGGGGGGTTACTGAAGCTTTCTTT
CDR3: CASSLSQDWGVTEAFF

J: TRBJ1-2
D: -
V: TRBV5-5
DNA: TGTGCCAGCAGCATGGGGCAGGTTTCTAACTATGGCTACACCTTC
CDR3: CASSMGQVSNYGYTF

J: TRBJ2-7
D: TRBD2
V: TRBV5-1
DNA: TGCGCCAGCAGCTTGTGGGCTAGCGGGGGCTACGAGCAGTACTTC
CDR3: CASSLWASGGYEQYF

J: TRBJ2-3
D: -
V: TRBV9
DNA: TGTGCCAGCACCTACTTGACAGCTAGTACAGATACGCAGTATTTT
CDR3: CASTYLTASTDTQYF

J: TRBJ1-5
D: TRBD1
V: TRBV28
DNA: TGTGCCAGCAGTACGCGGGACAGGGGTTTTAGCAATCAGCCCCAGCATTTT
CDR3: CASSTRDRGFSNQPQHF

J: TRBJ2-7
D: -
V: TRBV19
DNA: TGTGCCAGTAGTCCTCAGAGGGGGAAGAACGAGCAGTACTTC
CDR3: CASSPQRGKNEQYF

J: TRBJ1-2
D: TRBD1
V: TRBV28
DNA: TGTGCCAGCAGCGGGACAGGGGGTGGCTACACCTTC
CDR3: CASSGTGGGYTF

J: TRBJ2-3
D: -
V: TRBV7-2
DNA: TGTGCCAGCAGCGCAGACTACCGAGATACGCAGTATTTT
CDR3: CASSADYRDTQYF

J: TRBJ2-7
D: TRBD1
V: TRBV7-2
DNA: TGTGCCAGCAGCCATGACAGGGGGCGCGCCGACTTC
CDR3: CASSHDRGRADF

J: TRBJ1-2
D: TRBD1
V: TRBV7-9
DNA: TGTGCCAGCAGTGTGACAGGGAGGTATGACGGTGGCTACACCTTC
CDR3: CASSVTGRYDGGYTF

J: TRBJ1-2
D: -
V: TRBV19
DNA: TGTGCCAGTACCGACTCGTCAAGCTTAGGTCTAAACTTC
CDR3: CASTDSSSLGLNF

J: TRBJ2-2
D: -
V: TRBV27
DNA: TGTGCCAGCAGTTTCAGGGCGGTGGGGACCGGGGAGCTGTTTTTT
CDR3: CASSFRAVGTGELFF

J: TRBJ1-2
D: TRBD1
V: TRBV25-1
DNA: TGTGCCAGCAGTGAAATGGACAGGCCTAATAACTATGGCTACACCTTC
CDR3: CASSEMDRPNNYGYTF

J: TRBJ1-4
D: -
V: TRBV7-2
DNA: TGTGCCAGCAGCTCCACAGGGTTGGGTGAAAAACTGTTTTTT
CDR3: CASSSTGLGEKLFF

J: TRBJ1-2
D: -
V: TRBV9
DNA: TGTGCCAGCAACACCCAGACAGACGGCTACACCTTC
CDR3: CASNTQTDGYTF

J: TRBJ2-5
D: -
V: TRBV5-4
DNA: TGTGCCAGCAGCGGGGGCCGGGCACCAGAGACCCAGTACTTC
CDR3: CASSGGRAPETQYF

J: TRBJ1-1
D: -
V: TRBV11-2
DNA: TGTGCCAGCAGACCAGTTTTACCGATGAACACTGAAGCTTTCTTT
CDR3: CASRPVLPMNTEAFF

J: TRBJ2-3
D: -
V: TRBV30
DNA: TGTGCCTGGAGCAGGGGACATTTGGGCACAGATACGCAGTATTTT
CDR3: CAWSRGHLGTDTQYF